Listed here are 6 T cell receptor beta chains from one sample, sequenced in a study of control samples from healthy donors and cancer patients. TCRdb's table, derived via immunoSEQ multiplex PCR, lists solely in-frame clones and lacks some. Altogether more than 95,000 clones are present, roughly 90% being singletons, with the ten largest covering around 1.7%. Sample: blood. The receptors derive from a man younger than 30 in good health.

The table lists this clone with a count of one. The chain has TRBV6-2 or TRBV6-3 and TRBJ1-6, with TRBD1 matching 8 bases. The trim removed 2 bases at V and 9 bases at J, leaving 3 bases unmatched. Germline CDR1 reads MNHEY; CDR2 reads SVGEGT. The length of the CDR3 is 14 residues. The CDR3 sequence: CASSYGQGGSPLHF. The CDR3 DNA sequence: TGTGCCAGCAGTTACGGACAGGGCGGTTCACCCCTCCACTTT.

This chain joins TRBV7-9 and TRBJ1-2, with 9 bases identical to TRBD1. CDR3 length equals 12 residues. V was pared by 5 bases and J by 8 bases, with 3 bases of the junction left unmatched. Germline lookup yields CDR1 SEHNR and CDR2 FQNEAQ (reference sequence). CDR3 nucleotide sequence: TGTGCCAGCAGCCCGGGACAGGGAGGCTACACCTTC. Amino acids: CASSPGQGGYTF. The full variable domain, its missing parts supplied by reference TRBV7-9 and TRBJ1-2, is DTGVSQNPRHKITKRGQNVTFRCDPISEHNRLYWYRQTLGQGPEFLTYFQNEAQLEKSRLLSDRFSAERPKGSFSTLEIQRTEQGDSAMYLCASSPGQGGYTFGSGTRLTVV.

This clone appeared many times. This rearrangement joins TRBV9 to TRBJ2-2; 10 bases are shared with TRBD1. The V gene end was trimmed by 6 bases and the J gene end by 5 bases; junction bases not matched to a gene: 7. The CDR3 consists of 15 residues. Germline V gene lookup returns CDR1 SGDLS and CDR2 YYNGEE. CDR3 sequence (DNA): TGTGCCAGCAAACGGACAGGGGGATTTACCGGGGAGCTGTTTTTT. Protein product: CASKRTGGFTGELFF. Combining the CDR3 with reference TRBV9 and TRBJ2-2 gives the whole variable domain DSGVTQTPKHLITATGQRVTLRCSPRSGDLSVYWYQQSLDQGLQFLIQYYNGEERAKGNILERFSAQQFPDLHSELNLSSLELGDSALYFCASKRTGGFTGELFFGEGSRLTVL.

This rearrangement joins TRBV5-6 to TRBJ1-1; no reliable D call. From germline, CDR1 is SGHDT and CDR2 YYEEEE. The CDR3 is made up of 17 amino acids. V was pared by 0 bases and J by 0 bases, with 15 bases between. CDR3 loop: CASSLDKGWAVNTEAFF. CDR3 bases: TGTGCCAGCAGCTTGGATAAGGGATGGGCCGTGAACACTGAAGCTTTCTTT.

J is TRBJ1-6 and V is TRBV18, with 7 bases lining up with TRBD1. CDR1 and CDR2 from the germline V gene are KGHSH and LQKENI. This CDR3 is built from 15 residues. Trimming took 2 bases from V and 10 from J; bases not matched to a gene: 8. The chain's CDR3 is CASSPNRGRESPLHF. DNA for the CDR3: TGTGCCAGCTCACCAAACAGGGGCCGAGAATCACCCCTCCACTTT.

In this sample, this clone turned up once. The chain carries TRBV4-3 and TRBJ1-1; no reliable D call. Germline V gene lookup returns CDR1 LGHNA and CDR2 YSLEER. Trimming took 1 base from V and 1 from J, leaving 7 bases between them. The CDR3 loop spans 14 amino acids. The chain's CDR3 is CASSQGSRNTEAFF. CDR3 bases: TGCGCCAGCAGCCAAGGCAGCAGGAACACTGAAGCTTTCTTT.